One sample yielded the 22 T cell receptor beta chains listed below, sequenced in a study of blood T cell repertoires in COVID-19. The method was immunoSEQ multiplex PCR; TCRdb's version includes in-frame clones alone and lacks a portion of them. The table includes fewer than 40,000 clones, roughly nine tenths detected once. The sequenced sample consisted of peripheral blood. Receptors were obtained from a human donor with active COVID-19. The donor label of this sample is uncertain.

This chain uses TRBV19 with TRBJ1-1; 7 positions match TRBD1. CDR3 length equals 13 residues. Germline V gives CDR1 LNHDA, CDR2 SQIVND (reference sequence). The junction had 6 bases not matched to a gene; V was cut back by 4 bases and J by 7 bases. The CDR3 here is CASSSHRGDEAFF. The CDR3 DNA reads TGTGCCAGTAGTAGCCACAGGGGAGATGAAGCTTTCTTT.

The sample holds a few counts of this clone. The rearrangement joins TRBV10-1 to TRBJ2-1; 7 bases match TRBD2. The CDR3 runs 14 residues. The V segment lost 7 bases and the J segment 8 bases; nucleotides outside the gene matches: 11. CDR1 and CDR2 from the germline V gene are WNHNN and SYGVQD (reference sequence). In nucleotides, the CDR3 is TGCGCCAGCATCAAACTCCCGGGGGGAGATGAGCAGTTCTTC. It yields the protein CASIKLPGGDEQFF.

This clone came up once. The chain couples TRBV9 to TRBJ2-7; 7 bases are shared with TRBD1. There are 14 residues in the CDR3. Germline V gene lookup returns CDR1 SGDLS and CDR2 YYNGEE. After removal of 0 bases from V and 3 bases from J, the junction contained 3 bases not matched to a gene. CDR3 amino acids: CASSVVSGGYEQYF. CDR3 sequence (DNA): TGTGCCAGCAGCGTAGTTTCAGGGGGCTACGAGCAGTACTTC.

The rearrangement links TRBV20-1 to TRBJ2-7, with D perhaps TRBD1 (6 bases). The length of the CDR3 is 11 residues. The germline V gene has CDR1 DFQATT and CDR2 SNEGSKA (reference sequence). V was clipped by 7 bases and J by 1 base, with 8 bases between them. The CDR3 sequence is CSGTASYEQYF. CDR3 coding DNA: TGCAGTGGGACAGCATCCTACGAGCAGTACTTC.

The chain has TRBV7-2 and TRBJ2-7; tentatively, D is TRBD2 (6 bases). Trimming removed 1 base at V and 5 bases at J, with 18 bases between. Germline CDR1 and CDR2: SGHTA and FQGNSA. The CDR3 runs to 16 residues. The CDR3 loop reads CASSLGRAGPDNEQYF. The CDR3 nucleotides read TGTGCCAGCAGCTTAGGGAGGGCGGGACCCGACAACGAGCAGTACTTC.

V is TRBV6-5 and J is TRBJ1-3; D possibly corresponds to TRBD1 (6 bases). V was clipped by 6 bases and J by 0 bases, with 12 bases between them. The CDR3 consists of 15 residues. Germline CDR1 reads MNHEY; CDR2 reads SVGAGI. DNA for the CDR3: TGTGCCAGCAGCATAACAGGGCGCTCTGGAAACACCATATATTTT. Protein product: CASSITGRSGNTIYF.

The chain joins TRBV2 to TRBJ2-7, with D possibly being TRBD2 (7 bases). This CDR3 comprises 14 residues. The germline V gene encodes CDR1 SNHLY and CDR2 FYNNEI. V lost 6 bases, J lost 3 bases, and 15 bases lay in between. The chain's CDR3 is CASSRDGGLYEQYF. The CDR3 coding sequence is TGTGCCAGCAGCCGGGACGGGGGGCTCTACGAGCAGTACTTC.

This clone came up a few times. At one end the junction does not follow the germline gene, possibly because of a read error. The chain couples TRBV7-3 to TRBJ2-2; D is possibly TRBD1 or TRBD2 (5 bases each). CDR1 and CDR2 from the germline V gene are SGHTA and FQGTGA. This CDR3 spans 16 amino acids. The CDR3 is CASSLTGHMNTGELFF. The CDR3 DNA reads TGTGCCAGCAGCCTAACGGGGCATATGAACACCGGGGAGCTGTTTTTT.

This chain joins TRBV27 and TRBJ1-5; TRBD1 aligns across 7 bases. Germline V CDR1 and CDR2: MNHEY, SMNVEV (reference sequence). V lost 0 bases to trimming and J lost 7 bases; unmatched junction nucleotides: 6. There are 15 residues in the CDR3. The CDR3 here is CASSLSTGAGQPQHF. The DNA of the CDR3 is TGTGCCAGCAGTTTATCTACAGGGGCAGGGCAGCCCCAGCATTTT.

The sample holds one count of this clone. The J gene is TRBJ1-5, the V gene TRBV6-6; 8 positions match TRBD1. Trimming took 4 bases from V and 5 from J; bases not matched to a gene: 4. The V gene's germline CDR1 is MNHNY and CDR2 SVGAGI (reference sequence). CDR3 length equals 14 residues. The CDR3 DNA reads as TGTGCCAGCAGTTTACAGGGGGGGGATCAGCCCCAGCATTTT. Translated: CASSLQGGDQPQHF.

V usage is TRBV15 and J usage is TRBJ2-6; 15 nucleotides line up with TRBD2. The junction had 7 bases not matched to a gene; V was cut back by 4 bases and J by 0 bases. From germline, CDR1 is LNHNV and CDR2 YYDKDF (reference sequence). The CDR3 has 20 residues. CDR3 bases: TGTGCCACCAGCACGGGACTAGCGGGGGGAGTCCTCTCTGGGGCCAACGTCCTGACTTTC. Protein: CATSTGLAGGVLSGANVLTF.

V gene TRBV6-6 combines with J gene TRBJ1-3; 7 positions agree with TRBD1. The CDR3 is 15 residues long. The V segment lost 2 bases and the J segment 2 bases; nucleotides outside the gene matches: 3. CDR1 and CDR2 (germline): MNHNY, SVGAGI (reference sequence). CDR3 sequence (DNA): TGTGCCAGCAGTTACCCAACAGGGGCTGGAAACACCATATATTTT. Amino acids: CASSYPTGAGNTIYF.

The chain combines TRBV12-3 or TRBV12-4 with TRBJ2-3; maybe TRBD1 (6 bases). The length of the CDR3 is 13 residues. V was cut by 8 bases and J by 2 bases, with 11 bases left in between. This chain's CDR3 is CASGGRPTDTQYF. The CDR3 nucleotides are TGTGCCAGCGGGGGCAGGCCCACAGATACGCAGTATTTT.

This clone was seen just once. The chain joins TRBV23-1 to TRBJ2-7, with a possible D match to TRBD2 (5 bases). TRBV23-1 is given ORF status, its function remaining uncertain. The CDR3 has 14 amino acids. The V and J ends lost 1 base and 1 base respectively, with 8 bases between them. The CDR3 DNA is TGCGCCAGCAGTCAATGTAGGAGGTCCTACGAGCAGTACTTC. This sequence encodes CASSQCRRSYEQYF.

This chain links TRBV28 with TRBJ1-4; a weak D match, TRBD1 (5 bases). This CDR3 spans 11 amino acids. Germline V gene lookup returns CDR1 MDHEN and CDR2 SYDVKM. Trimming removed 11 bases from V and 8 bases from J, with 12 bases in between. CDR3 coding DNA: TGTGCCCACAAGGGGAAAGAAAAACTGTTTTTT. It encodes CAHKGKEKLFF.

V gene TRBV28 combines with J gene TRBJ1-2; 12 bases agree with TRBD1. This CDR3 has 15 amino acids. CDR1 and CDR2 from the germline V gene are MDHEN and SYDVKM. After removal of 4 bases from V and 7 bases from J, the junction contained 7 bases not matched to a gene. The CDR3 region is CASSSGTGGLFGYTF. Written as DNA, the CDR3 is TGTGCCAGCAGTTCCGGGACAGGGGGCTTATTTGGCTACACCTTC.

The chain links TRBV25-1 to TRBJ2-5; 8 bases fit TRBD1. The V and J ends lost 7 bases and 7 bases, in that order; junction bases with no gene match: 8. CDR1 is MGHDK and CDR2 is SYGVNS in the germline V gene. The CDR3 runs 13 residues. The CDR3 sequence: CASKKGQGGTQYF. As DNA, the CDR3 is TGTGCCAGCAAAAAAGGACAGGGCGGGACCCAGTACTTC.

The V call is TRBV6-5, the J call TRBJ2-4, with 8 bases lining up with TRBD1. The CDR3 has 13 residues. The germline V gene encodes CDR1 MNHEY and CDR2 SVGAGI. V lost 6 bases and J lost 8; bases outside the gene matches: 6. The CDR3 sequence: CASRRTGIDIQYF. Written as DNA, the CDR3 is TGTGCCAGCAGAAGGACAGGGATCGACATTCAGTACTTC.

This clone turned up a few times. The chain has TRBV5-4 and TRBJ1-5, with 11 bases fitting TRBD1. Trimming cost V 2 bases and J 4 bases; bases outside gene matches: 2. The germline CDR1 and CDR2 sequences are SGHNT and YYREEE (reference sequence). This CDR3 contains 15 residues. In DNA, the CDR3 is TGTGCCAGCAGCTTCGGGACAGGGGGAAATCAGCCCCAGCATTTT. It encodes CASSFGTGGNQPQHF.

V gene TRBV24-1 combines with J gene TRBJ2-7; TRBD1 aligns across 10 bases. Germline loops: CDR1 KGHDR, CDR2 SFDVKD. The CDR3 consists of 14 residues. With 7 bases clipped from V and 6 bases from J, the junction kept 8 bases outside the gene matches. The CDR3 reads CATRRGTGECEQYF. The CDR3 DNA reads TGTGCCACCAGGAGGGGGACAGGGGAGTGCGAGCAGTACTTC.

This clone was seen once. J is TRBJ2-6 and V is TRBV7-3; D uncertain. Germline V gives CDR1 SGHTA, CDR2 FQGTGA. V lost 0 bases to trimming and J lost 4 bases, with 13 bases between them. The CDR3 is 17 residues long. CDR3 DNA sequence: TGTGCCAGCAGCTTAACGGGCACCTCCTCCGGGGCCAACGTCCTGACTTTC. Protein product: CASSLTGTSSGANVLTF.

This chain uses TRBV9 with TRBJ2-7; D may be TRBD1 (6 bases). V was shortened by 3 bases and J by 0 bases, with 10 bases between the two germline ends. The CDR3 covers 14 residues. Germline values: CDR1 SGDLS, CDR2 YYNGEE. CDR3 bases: TGTGCCAGCAGCGGCCGGGACATCTCCTACGAGCAGTACTTC. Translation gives CASSGRDISYEQYF.